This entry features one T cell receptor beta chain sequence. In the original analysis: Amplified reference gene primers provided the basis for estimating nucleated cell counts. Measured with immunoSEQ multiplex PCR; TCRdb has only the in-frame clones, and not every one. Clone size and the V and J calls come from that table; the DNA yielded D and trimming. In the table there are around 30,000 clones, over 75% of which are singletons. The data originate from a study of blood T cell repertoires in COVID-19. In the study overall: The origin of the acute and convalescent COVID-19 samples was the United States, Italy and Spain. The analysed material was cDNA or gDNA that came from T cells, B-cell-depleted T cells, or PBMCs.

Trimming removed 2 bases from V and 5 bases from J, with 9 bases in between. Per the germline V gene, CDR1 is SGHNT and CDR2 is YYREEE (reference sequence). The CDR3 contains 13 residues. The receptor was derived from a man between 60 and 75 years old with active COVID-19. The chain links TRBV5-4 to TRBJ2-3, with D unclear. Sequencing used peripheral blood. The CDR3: CASSFQIGDTQYF. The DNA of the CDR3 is TGTGCCAGCAGCTTTCAGATTGGAGATACGCAGTATTTT.